This record covers a single T cell receptor beta chain. This sample's time point: pre-treatment sample, taken before nivolumab and TIL therapy. Patients were adults with stage 4 NSCLC. V was clipped by 9 bases and J by 1 base, with 14 bases between them. From germline, CDR1 is LNHNV and CDR2 YYDKDF (reference sequence). The CDR3 spans 14 residues. This was the immunoSEQ v3 assay. Libraries were sequenced to some 2 million read pairs (survey) or about 5-6 million (deep). The repertoire was sequenced with immunoSEQ multiplex PCR; TCRdb's copy has only in-frame clones and lacks some. Of just under 60,000 clones detected, under 75% appear once; the ten largest clones hold 6.6%. This record belongs to a study of TIL therapy for anti-PD-1-resistant metastatic lung cancer. Overall study: Patients then received nivolumab; progressors got lymphodepletion, TIL and IL-2.

Sequences were derived from blood, sampled at baseline. V gene TRBV15 combines with J gene TRBJ2-3; D possibly matches TRBD1 or TRBD2 (5 bases each). This TCR came from a person between 25 and 80 years old with non-small cell lung cancer. The DNA for the CDR3 is TGTGCCACGAGGCGAGGGGATGGCACAGATACGCAGTATTTT. Its protein product is CATRRGDGTDTQYF.